The 32 T cell receptor beta chains in this list originate from one sample, sequenced in a study of blood T cell repertoires in COVID-19. Clones were sequenced by immunoSEQ multiplex PCR, and TCRdb holds only the in-frame ones, with some missing. The table shows about half a million clones, with approximately 85% occurring only once. Specimen: peripheral blood. The receptors shown here come from a human donor in a cohort sampled during active COVID-19.

This clone was picked up one time. Other DNA sequences in this sample translate to the same CDR3. The chain has TRBV19 and TRBJ2-5; D might be TRBD1 (6 bases). V was clipped by 5 bases and J by 2 bases, with 9 bases between them. CDR1 and CDR2 from the germline V gene are LNHDA and SQIVND (reference sequence). CDR3 length: 13 residues. The chain's CDR3 is CASSRRGQETQYF. The CDR3 region has the DNA TGTGCCAGTAGTCGCAGGGGTCAAGAGACCCAGTACTTC.

The chain carries TRBV19 and TRBJ2-5, with 8 bases aligning to TRBD2. With 3 bases clipped from V and 5 bases from J, the junction kept 8 bases outside the gene matches. Germline assignment: CDR1 LNHDA and CDR2 SQIVND (reference sequence). The length of the CDR3 is 15 residues. CDR3 coding DNA: TGTGCCAGTAGTATTTTCCGGGAGGGCTGGGAGACCCAGTACTTC. It specifies CASSIFREGWETQYF.

V and J are TRBV19 and TRBJ2-3; TRBD1 is a possible D gene (5 bases). Between the trimmed V and J ends, which lost 0 bases and 0 bases, there was a span of 13 bases. This CDR3 region has 17 residues. From germline, CDR1 is LNHDA and CDR2 SQIVND (reference sequence). Written as DNA, the CDR3 is TGTGCCAGTAGTATAGATCTGCAGGGAACAAGCACAGATACGCAGTATTTT. As protein: CASSIDLQGTSTDTQYF.

The chain is built from TRBV4-2 and TRBJ2-1, with 10 bases matching TRBD2. The CDR3 contains 16 residues. Unmatched junction bases numbered 9, after V lost 0 bases and J lost 10 bases. Germline loops: CDR1 LGHNA, CDR2 YNFKEQ. CDR3 sequence (DNA): TGTGCCAGCAGCCAAGAGCCTAGCGGGAGCATGGGGGAGCAGTTCTTC. It translates to CASSQEPSGSMGEQFF.

The chain combines TRBV28 with TRBJ2-7, with a tentative D call TRBD1 (6 bases). CDR1 is MDHEN, CDR2 SYDVKM, per germline. Trimming stripped 7 bases from V and 3 bases from J, with 10 bases between. The CDR3 spans 12 residues. In nucleotides, the CDR3 is TGTGCCAGCACTCCACAGGGCTACGAGCAGTACTTC. Translated, it gives CASTPQGYEQYF.

The chain links TRBV6-5 to TRBJ2-1, with D hard to call. The germline CDR1 and CDR2 sequences are MNHEY and SVGAGI. This CDR3 is built from 15 residues. V lost 6 bases, J lost 0 bases, and 12 bases lay in between. In nucleotides, the CDR3 is TGTGCCAGCAGCCCAATCCGGAGCTCCTACAATGAGCAGTTCTTC. Protein sequence: CASSPIRSSYNEQFF.

This chain links TRBV5-5 with TRBJ2-1, with a tentative D call TRBD1 (6 bases). V was trimmed by 3 bases and J by 3 bases, leaving 7 bases between them. Germline assignment: CDR1 SGHKS and CDR2 YYEKEE (reference sequence). The CDR3 consists of 13 residues. The CDR3 DNA reads TGTGCCAGCAGCTGGGACATCTACAATGAGCAGTTCTTC. Its translation: CASSWDIYNEQFF.

This clone was counted ten times or more. This specimen includes other DNA sequences encoding the same CDR3. The V call is TRBV5-1, the J call TRBJ2-2; 10 nucleotides match TRBD2. From germline, CDR1 is SGHRS and CDR2 YFSETQ. V lost 4 bases, J lost 6 bases, and 3 bases stayed unmatched. This CDR3 is 14 amino acids long. As DNA, the CDR3 is TGCGCCAGCAGCCCCGGACTAGCGGCCGGGGAGCTGTTTTTT. Encoded protein: CASSPGLAAGELFF.

The chain employs TRBV28 and TRBJ1-5; a weak D match, TRBD1 (6 bases). V was shortened by 8 bases and J by 1 base, with 18 bases between the two germline ends. CDR1 and CDR2 (germline): MDHEN, SYDVKM. The CDR3 contains 16 residues. Here the CDR3 reads CASGKGGGLSNQPQHF. For the CDR3, the DNA is TGTGCCAGCGGAAAGGGGGGGGGCTTGAGCAATCAGCCCCAGCATTTT.

J is TRBJ2-7 and V is TRBV5-4; a possible D gene is TRBD2 (6 bases). CDR1 is SGHNT, CDR2 YYREEE, per germline (reference sequence). V was cut by 2 bases and J by 1 base, with 13 bases left in between. CDR3 length: 15 residues. In DNA form, the CDR3 reads TGTGCCAGCAGCTTAAGGAGGGGAGAATCCTACGAGCAGTACTTC. It codes for CASSLRRGESYEQYF.

This clone has more than one count but fewer than ten. V and J are TRBV14 and TRBJ2-7, with D perhaps matching TRBD1 (6 bases). V was pared by 4 bases and J by 1 base, with 14 bases between. The CDR3 has 15 residues. Germline loops: CDR1 SGHDN, CDR2 FVKESK. The CDR3 DNA reads as TGTGCCAGCAGCCCCCGCATGGGGGCTTCCTACGAGCAGTACTTC. Residues: CASSPRMGASYEQYF.

The chain employs TRBV18 and TRBJ2-3; possibly TRBD1 for D (6 bases). Germline V gene data show CDR1 as KGHSH and CDR2 as LQKENI. Trimming took 3 bases from V and 3 from J, leaving 13 bases between them. The length of the CDR3 is 15 residues. CDR3 bases: TGTGCCAGCTCACCCACACAGGGAAGGACAGATACGCAGTATTTT. Amino acids: CASSPTQGRTDTQYF.

This chain uses TRBV27 with TRBJ2-2; 7 nucleotides align to TRBD2. CDR1 and CDR2 (germline): MNHEY, SMNVEV (reference sequence). The CDR3 extends over 15 amino acids. With 8 bases clipped from V and 0 bases from J, the junction kept 6 bases outside the gene matches. For the CDR3, the DNA is TGTGCCAGCCATAGGCTAGCGGCGAACACCGGGGAGCTGTTTTTT. Its protein is CASHRLAANTGELFF.

This clone turned up a few times. The chain uses TRBV19 and TRBJ1-2; 7 bases map to TRBD1. J gave up 2 bases and V 8 bases, and 8 bases lay outside the gene matches. The germline V gene has CDR1 LNHDA and CDR2 SQIVND (reference sequence). The CDR3 runs 14 residues. The CDR3: CASAPGRGNYGYTF. DNA for the CDR3: TGTGCCAGTGCTCCGGGCAGGGGGAACTATGGCTACACCTTC.

As DNA, the CDR3 is TGTGCCACCGATGACGGGTACAATCAGCCCCAGCATTTT. This translates into CATDDGYNQPQHF. V usage is TRBV10-3 and J usage is TRBJ1-5; no firm D call. There are 13 residues in the CDR3. Germline V gene data show CDR1 as ENHRY and CDR2 as SYGVKD. Trimming cost V 10 bases and J 3 bases, with 13 bases left between them.

The chain links TRBV7-8 to TRBJ1-3; possibly TRBD1 for D (5 bases). V lost 3 bases to trimming and J lost 4 bases, with 13 bases between them. This CDR3 is 15 amino acids long. From germline, CDR1 is SGHVS and CDR2 FQNEAQ. The CDR3 DNA reads TGTGCCAGCAGCTTTCAGGGAAGGGGAGGAAACACCATATATTTT. This codes for CASSFQGRGGNTIYF.

This chain joins TRBV5-4 and TRBJ1-2, with 7 bases identical to TRBD1. Germline CDR1 SGHNT, CDR2 YYREEE (reference sequence). This CDR3 is built from 15 residues. With 4 bases clipped from V and 5 bases from J, the junction kept 11 bases outside the gene matches. CDR3: CASSPRGGQLYGYTF. CDR3 DNA: TGTGCCAGCAGCCCTAGAGGGGGACAGCTTTATGGCTACACCTTC.

The gene calls are TRBV6-1 and TRBJ1-2; D is unresolved. Germline V gives CDR1 MNHNS, CDR2 SASEGT. The ends were cut back, 0 bases at V and 1 base at J, with 12 bases in the middle. CDR3 length: 16 amino acids. CDR3 protein: CASSEARASSNYGYTF. CDR3 DNA: TGTGCCAGCAGTGAAGCGAGGGCCAGCAGTAACTATGGCTACACCTTC.

V and J are TRBV4-3 and TRBJ2-6; D not resolved. The V end was cut by 3 bases, the J end by 2 bases, with 11 bases between. CDR1 and CDR2 (germline): LGHNA, YSLEER. The CDR3 length is 16 residues. DNA of the CDR3: TGCGCCAGCAGCCACGATCCGGTGGCTGGGGCCAACGTCCTGACTTTC. It yields the protein CASSHDPVAGANVLTF.

This sequence joins TRBV19 and TRBJ2-7, with 12 nucleotides matching TRBD2. The CDR3 has 14 amino acids. CDR1 is LNHDA and CDR2 is SQIVND in the germline V gene (reference sequence). The V segment lost 7 bases and the J segment 2 bases; nucleotides outside the gene matches: 3. The CDR3: CASTGLAGPYEQYF. Written as DNA, the CDR3 is TGTGCCAGTACCGGACTAGCGGGACCCTACGAGCAGTACTTC.

The CDR3 is CASSLGGQREYEQYF. The CDR3, as DNA: TGTGCCAGCAGCTTAGGAGGGCAGCGGGAGTACGAGCAGTACTTC. This rearrangement joins TRBV7-9 to TRBJ2-7; 8 nucleotides align to TRBD2. This CDR3 is built from 15 residues. The V and J ends lost 1 base and 4 bases, in that order; junction bases with no gene match: 6. The V gene's germline CDR1 is SEHNR and CDR2 FQNEAQ (reference sequence).

The gene calls are TRBV30 and TRBJ1-1; D might be TRBD1 (5 bases). Germline loops: CDR1 GTSNPN, CDR2 SVGIG (reference sequence). CDR3 length equals 14 residues. V was clipped by 0 bases and J by 3 bases, with 11 bases between them. The CDR3 DNA sequence: TGTGCCTGGAGTGTATCCAGGGCGGACACTGAAGCTTTCTTT. This codes for CAWSVSRADTEAFF.

The chain recombines TRBV28 with TRBJ1-2; no clear D. The germline CDR1 and CDR2 sequences are MDHEN and SYDVKM. Trimming took 4 bases from V and 2 from J, leaving 2 bases between them. The CDR3 loop spans 11 amino acids. As DNA, the CDR3 is TGTGCCAGCAGTTCGAACTATGGCTACACCTTC. Its translation: CASSSNYGYTF.

The gene calls are TRBV19 and TRBJ2-2; D remains unclear. CDR1 LNHDA and CDR2 SQIVND come from the germline V gene (reference sequence). V was pared by 5 bases and J by 5 bases, with 9 bases between. The CDR3 has 13 residues. The CDR3 DNA sequence: TGTGCCAGTAGTCTCCCCGGTACCGGGGAGCTGTTTTTT. Protein product: CASSLPGTGELFF.

The chain carries TRBV9 and TRBJ2-3; D remains unclear. Germline V gene data show CDR1 as SGDLS and CDR2 as YYNGEE. The CDR3 has 15 residues. Trimming shortened V by 5 bases and J by 1 base, and 14 bases separated the two germline ends. Here the CDR3 reads CASSVYLSGTDTQYF. The CDR3 nucleotides read TGTGCCAGCAGTGTATACTTATCCGGCACAGATACGCAGTATTTT.

The V call is TRBV5-6, the J call TRBJ2-7; 10 bases map to TRBD1. J was trimmed by 5 bases and V by 4 bases; bases with no gene match: 6. Germline lookup yields CDR1 SGHDT and CDR2 YYEEEE. The length of the CDR3 is 14 residues. CDR3: CASSPGTGAHEQYF. In DNA form, the CDR3 reads TGTGCCAGCAGCCCCGGGACAGGGGCCCACGAGCAGTACTTC.

This chain connects TRBV3-1 (or the pseudogene TRBV3-2) to TRBJ2-3; 9 nucleotides line up with TRBD2. J was trimmed by 0 bases and V by 6 bases; bases with no gene match: 4. Looked up from germline, CDR1 is LGHDT and CDR2 is YNNKEL (reference sequence). The CDR3 has 15 amino acids. The CDR3 region has the DNA TGTGCCAGCAGGGGCGGGAGGGCGAGCACAGATACGCAGTATTTT. It yields the protein CASRGGRASTDTQYF.

This chain uses TRBV7-9 with TRBJ2-1, with a possible D match to TRBD2 (6 bases). The CDR3 totals 14 residues. Germline V gene data show CDR1 as SEHNR and CDR2 as FQNEAQ (reference sequence). V was shortened by 4 bases and J by 1 base, with 8 bases between the two germline ends. CDR3 in amino acids: CASSWGVSYNEQFF. CDR3 nucleotides: TGTGCCAGCAGCTGGGGGGTATCCTACAATGAGCAGTTCTTC. The variable domain in full, completed from reference TRBV7-9 and TRBJ2-1, reads DTGVSQNPRHKITKRGQNVTFRCDPISEHNRLYWYRQTLGQGPEFLTYFQNEAQLEKSRLLSDRFSAERPKGSFSTLEIQRTEQGDSAMYLCASSWGVSYNEQFFGPGTRLTVL.

The rearrangement uses TRBV25-1 and TRBJ1-2, with 12 bases fitting TRBD1. The germline V gene encodes CDR1 MGHDK and CDR2 SYGVNS. CDR3 length: 16 amino acids. The V gene end was trimmed by 5 bases and the J gene end by 6 bases; junction bases not matched to a gene: 10. The CDR3 coding sequence is TGTGCCAGCAGTTCCCACGGGACAGGGGGCGGGAATGGCTACACCTTC. Protein: CASSSHGTGGGNGYTF.

The chain recombines TRBV2 with TRBJ1-5; D remains ambiguous. This CDR3 comprises 14 residues. Germline V gene sequence: CDR1 SNHLY, CDR2 FYNNEI. Trimming cost V 7 bases and J 6 bases, with 16 bases left between them. CDR3 sequence (DNA): TGTGCCAGCAACCTTGGGCAGGAGGGTCAGCCCCAGCATTTT. Protein product: CASNLGQEGQPQHF.

The rearrangement joins TRBV5-1 to TRBJ2-7, with 9 bases that match TRBD1. Germline-derived CDR1 and CDR2 are SGHRS and YFSETQ. This CDR3 has 14 residues. The V segment lost 3 bases and the J segment 2 bases; nucleotides outside the gene matches: 3. The DNA for the CDR3 is TGCGCCAGCAGCTATGGACAGGGGACCTACGAGCAGTACTTC. As protein: CASSYGQGTYEQYF.

V and J are TRBV5-5 and TRBJ1-2; D perhaps matches TRBD1 (6 bases). Deletions cut 0 bases from V and 1 base from J, with 13 bases between. This CDR3 is 16 amino acids long. The germline V gene encodes CDR1 SGHKS and CDR2 YYEKEE (reference sequence). The CDR3 DNA is TGTGCCAGCAGCTTGGCCACGAGGGGGAATAACTATGGCTACACCTTC. This encodes CASSLATRGNNYGYTF.